This section outlines one T cell receptor beta chain sequence together with its context. The sample originates from a study of blood T cell repertoires in COVID-19. Study information: T cells, B-cell-depleted T cells, or PBMCs supplied cDNA or gDNA.

Original methodology: Amplification of reference gene primers provided the estimated nucleated cell counts. Assay used: immunoSEQ multiplex PCR; TCRdb lists only in-frame clones, some missing. V and J calls and clone size are those listed in that table; D and trimming were worked out from the DNA. The sample includes 350,000 to 400,000 clones, around 91% seen only once; the top ten take 6.5% to 8%. The sample comprised peripheral blood. The TCR comes from a man aged 18 to 35 with active or convalescent COVID-19.

CDR3 DNA: TGTGCCAGCACCGTCGCGGGGGGGCGGACCGGGGAGCTGTTTTTT. It specifies CASTVAGGRTGELFF. This sequence joins TRBV6-5 and TRBJ2-2; 9 nucleotides match TRBD2. J gave up 5 bases and V 7 bases, and 8 bases lay outside the gene matches. Germline V CDR1 and CDR2: MNHEY, SVGAGI. This CDR3 has 15 amino acids.